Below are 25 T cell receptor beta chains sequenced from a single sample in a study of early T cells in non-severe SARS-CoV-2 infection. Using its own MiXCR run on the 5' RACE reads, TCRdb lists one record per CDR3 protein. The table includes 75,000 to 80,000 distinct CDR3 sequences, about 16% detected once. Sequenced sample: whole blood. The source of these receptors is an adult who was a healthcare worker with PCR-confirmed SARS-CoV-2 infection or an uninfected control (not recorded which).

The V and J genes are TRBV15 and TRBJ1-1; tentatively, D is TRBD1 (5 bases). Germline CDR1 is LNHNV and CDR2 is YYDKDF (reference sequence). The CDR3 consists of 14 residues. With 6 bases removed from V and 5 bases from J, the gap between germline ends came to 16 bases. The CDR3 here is CATREWGLGTEAFF. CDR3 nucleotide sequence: TGTGCCACCAGGGAATGGGGCCTAGGGACTGAAGCTTTCTTT.

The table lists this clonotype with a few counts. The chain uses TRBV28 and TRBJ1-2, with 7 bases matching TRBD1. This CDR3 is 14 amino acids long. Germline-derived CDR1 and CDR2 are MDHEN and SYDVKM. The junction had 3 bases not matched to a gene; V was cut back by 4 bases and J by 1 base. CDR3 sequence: CASSSGGINYGYTF. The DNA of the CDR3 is TGTGCCAGCAGTTCAGGGGGTATTAACTATGGCTACACCTTC.

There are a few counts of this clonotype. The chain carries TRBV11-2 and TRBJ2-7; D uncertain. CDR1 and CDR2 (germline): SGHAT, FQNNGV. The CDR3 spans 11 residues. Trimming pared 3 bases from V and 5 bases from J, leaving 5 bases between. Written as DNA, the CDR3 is TGTGCCAGCAGCTTTACCCACGAGCAGTACTTC. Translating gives CASSFTHEQYF. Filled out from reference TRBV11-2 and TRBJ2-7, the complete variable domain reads EAGVAQSPRYKIIEKRQSVAFWCNPISGHATLYWYQQILGQGPKLLIQFQNNGVVDDSQLPKDRFSAERLKGVDSTLKIQPAKLEDSAVYLCASSFTHEQYFGPGTRLTVT.

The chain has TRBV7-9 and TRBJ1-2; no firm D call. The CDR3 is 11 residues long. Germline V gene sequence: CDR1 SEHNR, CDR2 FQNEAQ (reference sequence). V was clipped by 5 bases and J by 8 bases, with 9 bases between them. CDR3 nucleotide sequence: TGTGCCAGCAGCCCAGGTCAAGGCTACACCTTC. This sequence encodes CASSPGQGYTF.

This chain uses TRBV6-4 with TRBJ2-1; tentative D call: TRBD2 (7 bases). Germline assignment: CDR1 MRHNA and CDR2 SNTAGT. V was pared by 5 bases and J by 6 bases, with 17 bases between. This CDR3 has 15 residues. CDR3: CASSKRGTTLNEQFF. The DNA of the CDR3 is TGTGCCAGCAGTAAGAGGGGGACTACCCTCAATGAGCAGTTCTTC.

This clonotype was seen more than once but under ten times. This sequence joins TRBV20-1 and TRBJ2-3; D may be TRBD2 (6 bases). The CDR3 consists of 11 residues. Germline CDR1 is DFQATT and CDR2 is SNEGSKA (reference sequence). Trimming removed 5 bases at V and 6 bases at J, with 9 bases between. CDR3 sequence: CSAFLADTQYF. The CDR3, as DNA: TGCAGTGCTTTCCTAGCGGATACGCAGTATTTT.

CDR3 protein: CASSPRQGSQPQHF. DNA of the CDR3: TGTGCCAGCAGCCCCAGACAGGGCAGTCAGCCCCAGCATTTT. V is TRBV2 and J is TRBJ1-5; 7 bases are a match to TRBD1. Trimming cost V 6 bases and J 6 bases; bases outside gene matches: 8. This CDR3 has 14 residues. Germline lookup yields CDR1 SNHLY and CDR2 FYNNEI.

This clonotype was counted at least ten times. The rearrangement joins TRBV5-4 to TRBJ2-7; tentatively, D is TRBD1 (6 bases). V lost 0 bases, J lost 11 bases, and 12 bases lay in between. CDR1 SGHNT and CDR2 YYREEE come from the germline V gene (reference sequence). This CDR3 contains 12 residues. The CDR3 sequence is CASSLDRDRKYF. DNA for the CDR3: TGTGCCAGCAGCTTGGACAGGGACCGCAAGTACTTC.

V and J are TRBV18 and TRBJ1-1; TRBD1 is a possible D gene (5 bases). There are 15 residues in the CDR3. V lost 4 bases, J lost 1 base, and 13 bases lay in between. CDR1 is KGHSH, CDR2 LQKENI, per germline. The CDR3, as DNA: TGTGCCAGCTCACGCAGAGGGGCAGGGAACACTGAAGCTTTCTTT. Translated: CASSRRGAGNTEAFF. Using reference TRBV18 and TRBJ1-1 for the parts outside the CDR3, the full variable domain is NAGVMQNPRHLVRRRGQEARLRCSPMKGHSHVYWYRQLPEEGLKFMVYLQKENIIDESGMPKERFSAEFPKEGPSILRIQQVVRGDSAAYFCASSRRGAGNTEAFFGQGTRLTVV.

Written as DNA, the CDR3 is TGTGCCAGCAGCCGTGGACAGGGAATCACAGATACGCAGTATTTT. It translates to CASSRGQGITDTQYF. The chain links TRBV11-2 to TRBJ2-3; 8 bases match TRBD1. The CDR3 sequence is 15 residues long. The germline V gene has CDR1 SGHAT and CDR2 FQNNGV. The trim removed 5 bases at V and 2 bases at J, leaving 6 bases unmatched.

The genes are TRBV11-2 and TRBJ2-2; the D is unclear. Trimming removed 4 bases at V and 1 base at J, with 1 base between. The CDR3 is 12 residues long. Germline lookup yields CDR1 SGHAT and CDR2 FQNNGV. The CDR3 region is CASSWNTGELFF. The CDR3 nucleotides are TGTGCCAGCAGCTGGAACACCGGGGAGCTGTTTTTT.

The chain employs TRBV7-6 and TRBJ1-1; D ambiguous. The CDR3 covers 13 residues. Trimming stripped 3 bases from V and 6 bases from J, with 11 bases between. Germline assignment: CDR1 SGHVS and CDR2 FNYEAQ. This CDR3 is CASSFAGGAEAFF. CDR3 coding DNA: TGTGCCAGCAGCTTCGCAGGTGGGGCTGAAGCTTTCTTT.

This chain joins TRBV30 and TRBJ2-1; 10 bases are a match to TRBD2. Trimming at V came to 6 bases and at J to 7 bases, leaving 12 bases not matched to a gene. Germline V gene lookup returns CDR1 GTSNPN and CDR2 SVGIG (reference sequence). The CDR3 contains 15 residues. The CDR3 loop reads CACSKITSGINEQFF. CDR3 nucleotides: TGTGCCTGCTCAAAAATTACTAGCGGGATTAATGAGCAGTTCTTC.

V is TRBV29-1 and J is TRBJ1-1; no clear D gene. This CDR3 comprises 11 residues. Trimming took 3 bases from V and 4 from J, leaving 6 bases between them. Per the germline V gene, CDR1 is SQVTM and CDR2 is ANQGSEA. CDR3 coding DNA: TGCAGCGTTGACAGGCCCACTGAAGCTTTCTTT. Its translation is CSVDRPTEAFF.

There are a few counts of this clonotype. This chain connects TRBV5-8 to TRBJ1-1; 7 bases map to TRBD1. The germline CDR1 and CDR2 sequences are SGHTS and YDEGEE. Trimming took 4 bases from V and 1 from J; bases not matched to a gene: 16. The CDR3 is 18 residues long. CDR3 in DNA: TGTGCCAGCAGCCTCAAGGGGGCCCTGGGGGGTAAGAACACTGAAGCTTTCTTT. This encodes CASSLKGALGGKNTEAFF. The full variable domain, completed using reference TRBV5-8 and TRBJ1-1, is EAGVTQSPTHLIKTRGQQATLRCSPISGHTSVYWYQQALGLGLQFLLWYDEGEERNRGNFPPRFSGRQFPNYSSELNVNALELEDSALYLCASSLKGALGGKNTEAFFGQGTRLTVV.

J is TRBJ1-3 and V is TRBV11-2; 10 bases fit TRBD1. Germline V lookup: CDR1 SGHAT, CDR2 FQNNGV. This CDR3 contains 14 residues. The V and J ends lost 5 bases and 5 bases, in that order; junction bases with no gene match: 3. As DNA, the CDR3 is TGTGCCAGCAGCGCGACAGGGGGCCGAAACACCATATATTTT. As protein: CASSATGGRNTIYF.

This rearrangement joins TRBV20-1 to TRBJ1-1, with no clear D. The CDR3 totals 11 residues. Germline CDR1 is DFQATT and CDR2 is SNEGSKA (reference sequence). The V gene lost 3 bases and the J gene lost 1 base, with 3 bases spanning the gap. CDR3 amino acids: CSARKNTEAFF. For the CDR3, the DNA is TGCAGTGCTAGGAAGAACACTGAAGCTTTCTTT.

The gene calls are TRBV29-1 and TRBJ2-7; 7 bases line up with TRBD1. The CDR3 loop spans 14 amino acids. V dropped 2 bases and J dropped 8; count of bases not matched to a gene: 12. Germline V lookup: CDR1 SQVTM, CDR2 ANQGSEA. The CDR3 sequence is CSVESDRVPTKQYF. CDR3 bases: TGCAGCGTTGAAAGTGACAGGGTACCTACGAAGCAGTACTTC.

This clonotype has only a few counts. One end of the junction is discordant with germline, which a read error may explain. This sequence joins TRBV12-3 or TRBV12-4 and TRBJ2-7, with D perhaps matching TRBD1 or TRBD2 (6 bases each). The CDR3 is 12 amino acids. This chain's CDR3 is CASCLGGYGQYF. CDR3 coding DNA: TGTGCCTCTTGCCTCGGGGGCTACGGGCAGTACTTC.

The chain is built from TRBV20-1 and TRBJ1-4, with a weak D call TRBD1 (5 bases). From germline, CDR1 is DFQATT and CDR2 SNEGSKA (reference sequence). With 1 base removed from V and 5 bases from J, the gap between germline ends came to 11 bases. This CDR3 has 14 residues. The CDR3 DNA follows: TGCAGTGCTAGAGCAGGCAAGGGGAATGAAAAACTGTTTTTT. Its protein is CSARAGKGNEKLFF.

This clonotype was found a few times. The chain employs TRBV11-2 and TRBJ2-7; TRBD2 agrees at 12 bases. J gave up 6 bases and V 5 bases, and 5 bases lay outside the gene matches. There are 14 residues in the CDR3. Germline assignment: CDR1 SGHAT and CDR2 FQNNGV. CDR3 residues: CASSRLAGVGEQYF. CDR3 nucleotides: TGTGCCAGCAGCCGACTAGCGGGAGTGGGCGAGCAGTACTTC.

The CDR3 loop reads CASSQPTGTQSHNEQFF. CDR3 DNA sequence: TGTGCCAGCAGCCAACCGACCGGGACCCAGTCTCACAATGAGCAGTTCTTC. The chain recombines TRBV3-1 with TRBJ2-1; D may correspond to TRBD1 or TRBD2 (5 bases each). The CDR3 is 17 amino acids. V gave up 2 bases and J gave up 5 bases, with 19 bases separating them. Germline CDR1 and CDR2: LGHDT and YNNKEL (reference sequence).

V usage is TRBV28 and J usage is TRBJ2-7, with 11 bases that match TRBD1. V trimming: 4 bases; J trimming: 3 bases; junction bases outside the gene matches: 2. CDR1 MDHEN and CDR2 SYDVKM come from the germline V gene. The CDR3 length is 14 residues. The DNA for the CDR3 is TGTGCCAGCAGTTGGGGGACAGGGGGCTACGAGCAGTACTTC. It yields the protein CASSWGTGGYEQYF. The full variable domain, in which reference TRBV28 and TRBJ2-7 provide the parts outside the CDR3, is DVKVTQSSRYLVKRTGEKVFLECVQDMDHENMFWYRQDPGLGLRLIYFSYDVKMKEKGDIPEGYSVSREKKERFSLILESASTNQTSMYLCASSWGTGGYEQYFGPGTRLTVT.

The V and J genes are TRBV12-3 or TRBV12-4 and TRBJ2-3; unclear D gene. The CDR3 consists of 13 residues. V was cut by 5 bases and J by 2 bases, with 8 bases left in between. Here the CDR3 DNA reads TGTGCCAGCAGTCGCTTAAACACAGATACGCAGTATTTT. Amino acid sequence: CASSRLNTDTQYF.

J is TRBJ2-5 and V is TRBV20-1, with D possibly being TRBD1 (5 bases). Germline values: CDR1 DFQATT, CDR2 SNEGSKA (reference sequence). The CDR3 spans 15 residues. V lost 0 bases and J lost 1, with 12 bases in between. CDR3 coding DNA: TGCAGTGCTAGAGATTTGAAGACAGCCCAAGAGACCCAGTACTTC. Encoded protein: CSARDLKTAQETQYF.